This TCR beta chain was identified in a study of cytomegalovirus exposure and HLA in healthy donors. Study-level results: For most TCR beta V segments, an earlier analysis put the productive rate at about 87% or about 30% of the time. As was reported, the classifier diagnosed cytomegalovirus status with high specificity and sensitivity. In a later analysis, HLA-associated TCR beta chains were more clonally expanded than equally common others.

Use of 60 Vbeta and 13 Jbeta primers characterized the PCR. Sequenced by immunoSEQ multiplex PCR; TCRdb stores in-frame clones only, minus some. The table shows around 110,000 clones, with roughly 82% occurring only once. This clone was seen a few times. Its cognate antigen is unknown. The CDR3 has 15 residues. Germline CDR1 reads PRHDT; CDR2 reads FYEKMQ (reference sequence). The sequenced sample consisted of PBMCs. V usage is TRBV13 and J usage is TRBJ2-5; the match to TRBD1 covers 7 bases. TRBJ2-7 explains the end of the DNA better; the J call may be wrong. The TCR comes from a man aged 25-40 years in good health and CMV-seropositive. CDR3 DNA: TGTGCCAGCAGCTTCAAAGACAGGGTCAAATCCGAGCAGTACTTC. Encoded protein: CASSFKDRVKSEQYF.